Each of the 11 T cell receptor beta chains below was sequenced from the same sample in a study of technical replicates of blood from a handful of donors. Sequencing used immunoSEQ multiplex PCR; TCRdb keeps in-frame clones, though not all of them. This table has approximately 60,000 clones, approximately 84% appearing once. Sequencing was performed on PBMCs. The receptors were gathered from a human donor in good health. Some clones in this sample may be carry-over from other donors' samples.

The chain uses TRBV18 and TRBJ1-3, with 7 positions matching TRBD1. The germline CDR1 and CDR2 sequences are KGHSH and LQKENI. There are 16 residues in the CDR3. The V segment lost 5 bases and the J segment 4 bases; nucleotides outside the gene matches: 11. The CDR3: CASSRDGTAQGNTIYF. CDR3 nucleotide sequence: TGTGCCAGCTCAAGGGACGGGACAGCCCAAGGAAACACCATATATTTT. The full variable domain, in which reference TRBV18 and TRBJ1-3 provide the parts outside the CDR3, is NAGVMQNPRHLVRRRGQEARLRCSPMKGHSHVYWYRQLPEEGLKFMVYLQKENIIDESGMPKERFSAEFPKEGPSILRIQQVVRGDSAAYFCASSRDGTAQGNTIYFGEGSWLTVV.

The gene calls are TRBV7-3 and TRBJ2-1; the match to TRBD2 covers 7 bases. Germline values: CDR1 SGHTA, CDR2 FQGTGA. V lost 8 bases, J lost 10 bases, and 11 bases stayed unmatched. This CDR3 comprises 13 residues. CDR3 sequence reads: CASSGGASGEQFF. CDR3 nucleotides: TGTGCCAGCTCTGGTGGGGCTAGCGGAGAGCAGTTCTTC.

The chain links TRBV5-4 to TRBJ2-7; 8 bases align to TRBD2. The ends lost 4 bases at V and 0 bases at J; junction bases unmatched: 3. From germline, CDR1 is SGHNT and CDR2 YYREEE (reference sequence). The CDR3 has 14 amino acids. The CDR3 reads CASSVTSGSYEQYF. In DNA form, the CDR3 reads TGTGCCAGCAGCGTCACTAGCGGCTCCTACGAGCAGTACTTC. Based on the CDR3 plus reference TRBV5-4 and TRBJ2-7, the full variable domain is ETGVTQSPTHLIKTRGQQVTLRCSSQSGHNTVSWYQQALGQGPQFIFQYYREEENGRGNFPPRFSGLQFPNYSSELNVNALELDDSALYLCASSVTSGSYEQYFGPGTRLTVT.

The J gene is TRBJ2-5, the V gene TRBV6-1, with 7 positions matching TRBD2. The V and J ends lost 5 bases and 7 bases, in that order; junction bases with no gene match: 10. Germline V gives CDR1 MNHNS, CDR2 SASEGT. The CDR3 is 14 residues long. The CDR3: CASSRGDSGLTQYF. The CDR3 nucleotides read TGTGCCAGCAGTCGGGGGGATTCGGGGTTGACCCAGTACTTC.

This clone showed up many times. V is TRBV7-2 and J is TRBJ2-1; TRBD2 matches at 15 bases. This CDR3 region has 18 residues. After removal of 5 bases from V and 10 bases from J, the junction contained 15 bases not matched to a gene. From germline, CDR1 is SGHTA and CDR2 FQGNSA. The CDR3 loop reads CASSRSGTSGGPRGEQFF. The CDR3 coding sequence is TGTGCCAGCAGCCGGTCCGGGACTAGCGGGGGGCCTAGGGGGGAGCAGTTCTTC. Complete variable domain (other parts from reference TRBV7-2 and TRBJ2-1): GAGVSQSPSNKVTEKGKDVELRCDPISGHTALYWYRQSLGQGLEFLIYFQGNSAPDKSGLPSDRFSAERTGGSVSTLTIQRTQQEDSAVYLCASSRSGTSGGPRGEQFFGPGTRLTVL.

The rearrangement links TRBV7-3 to TRBJ2-5; 7 bases are shared with TRBD1. The germline V gene encodes CDR1 SGHTA and CDR2 FQGTGA. V dropped 4 bases and J dropped 1; count of bases not matched to a gene: 6. CDR3 size: 15 residues. For the CDR3, the DNA is TGTGCCAGCAGCTCCGGACAGGCCCCCCAAGAGACCCAGTACTTC. It specifies CASSSGQAPQETQYF.

The chain recombines TRBV5-4 with TRBJ2-2, with 8 bases identical to TRBD2. CDR1 SGHNT and CDR2 YYREEE come from the germline V gene (reference sequence). J was trimmed by 4 bases and V by 0 bases; bases with no gene match: 8. The CDR3 is made up of 17 amino acids. The CDR3 DNA is TGTGCCAGCAGCTTGGTTCCGACTAGCGACTCCACCGGGGAGCTGTTTTTT. Its translation: CASSLVPTSDSTGELFF.

This clone showed up many times. V is TRBV27 and J is TRBJ1-6; D is uncertain. Trimming removed 5 bases at V and 4 bases at J, with 18 bases between. Germline V gene sequence: CDR1 MNHEY, CDR2 SMNVEV (reference sequence). The CDR3 has 17 residues. The DNA of the CDR3 is TGTGCCAGCAGTACCCGACTGCTAACAACTTATAATTCACCCCTCCACTTT. Protein sequence: CASSTRLLTTYNSPLHF.

J is TRBJ2-7 and V is TRBV7-2; no clear D. This CDR3 region has 12 residues. Per germline, CDR1 SGHTA and CDR2 FQGNSA. V was shortened by 6 bases and J by 0 bases, with 6 bases between the two germline ends. The CDR3 sequence is CASSPSSYEQYF. CDR3 DNA sequence: TGTGCCAGCAGTCCTAGCTCCTACGAGCAGTACTTC.

The V call is TRBV11-2, the J call TRBJ2-3, with 8 nucleotides matching TRBD2. The CDR3 is 15 amino acids. Germline values: CDR1 SGHAT, CDR2 FQNNGV. V lost 4 bases to trimming and J lost 7 bases; unmatched junction nucleotides: 10. The CDR3: CASSSEAGGVYTQYF. CDR3 bases: TGTGCCAGCAGCTCCGAGGCGGGGGGCGTATATACGCAGTATTTT.

This chain uses TRBV5-6 with TRBJ1-4, with D possibly being TRBD1 (6 bases). The CDR3 is made up of 14 amino acids. The germline V and J ends were trimmed by 1 base and 11 bases, with 15 bases remaining between them. Germline CDR1 and CDR2: SGHDT and YYEEEE. CDR3 in DNA: TGTGCCAGCAGCTTGCGTACAGGGTATGGGAAACTGTTTTTT. Translating gives CASSLRTGYGKLFF.